This entry describes one T cell receptor beta chain. RNA amounts of roughly 0.45 to 1 ug underwent reverse transcription with random hexamers. A multiplex approach, immunoSEQ multiplex PCR, amplified TCR beta CDR3 across 54 Vbeta and 13 Jbeta. Using its own MiXCR run on the immunoSEQ multiplex PCR reads, TCRdb lists one record per CDR3 protein. The sample yields around 220,000 distinct CDR3 sequences, 92% seen once. This sample stems from a study of CD8 T cells in Susac syndrome. The V gene's germline CDR1 is SNHLY and CDR2 FYNNEI. V lost 2 bases, J lost 4 bases, and 11 bases lay in between. This CDR3 has 14 residues.

This TCR was recovered from a human donor with multiple sclerosis. The chain employs TRBV2 and TRBJ1-1; D is undetermined. Sequencing was carried out using CD8+ T cells from PBMCs. The chain's CDR3 is CASSELIGVTEAFF. The CDR3 nucleotides are TGTGCCAGCAGTGAACTCATTGGGGTCACTGAAGCTTTCTTT.